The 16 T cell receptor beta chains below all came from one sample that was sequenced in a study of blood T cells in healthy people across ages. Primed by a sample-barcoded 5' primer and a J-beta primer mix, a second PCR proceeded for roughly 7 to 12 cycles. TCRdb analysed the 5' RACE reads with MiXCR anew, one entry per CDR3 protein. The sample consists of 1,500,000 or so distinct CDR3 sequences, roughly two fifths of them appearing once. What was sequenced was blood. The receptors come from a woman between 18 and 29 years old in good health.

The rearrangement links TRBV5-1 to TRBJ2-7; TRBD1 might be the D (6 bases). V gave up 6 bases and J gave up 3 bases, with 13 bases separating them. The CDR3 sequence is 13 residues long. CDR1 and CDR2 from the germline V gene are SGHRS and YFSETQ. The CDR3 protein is CASTQDSHYEQYF. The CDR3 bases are TGCGCCAGCACCCAGGACAGTCACTACGAGCAGTACTTC.

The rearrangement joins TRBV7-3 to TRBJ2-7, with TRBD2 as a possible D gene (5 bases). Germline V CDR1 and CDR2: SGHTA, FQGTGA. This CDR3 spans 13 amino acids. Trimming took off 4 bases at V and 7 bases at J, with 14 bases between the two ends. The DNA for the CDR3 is TGTGCCAGCAGCTCCGATAGCGCCTCAGAGCAGTACTTC. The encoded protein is CASSSDSASEQYF.

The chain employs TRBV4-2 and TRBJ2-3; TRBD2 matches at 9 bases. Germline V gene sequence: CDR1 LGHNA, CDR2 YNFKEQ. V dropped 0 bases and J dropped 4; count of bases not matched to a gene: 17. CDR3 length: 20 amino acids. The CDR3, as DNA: TGTGCCAGCAGCCAAGATAACGGGGTGCGTGGCGAGCGGGAGGCAGATACGCAGTATTTT. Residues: CASSQDNGVRGEREADTQYF.

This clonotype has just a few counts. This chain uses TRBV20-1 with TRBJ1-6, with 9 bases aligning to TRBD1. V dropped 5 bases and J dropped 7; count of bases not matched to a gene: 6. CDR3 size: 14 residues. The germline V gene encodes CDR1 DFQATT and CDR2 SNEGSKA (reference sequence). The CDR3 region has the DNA TGCAGTGCTCCAGGACAGGGGATCAATTCACCCCTCCACTTT. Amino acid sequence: CSAPGQGINSPLHF.

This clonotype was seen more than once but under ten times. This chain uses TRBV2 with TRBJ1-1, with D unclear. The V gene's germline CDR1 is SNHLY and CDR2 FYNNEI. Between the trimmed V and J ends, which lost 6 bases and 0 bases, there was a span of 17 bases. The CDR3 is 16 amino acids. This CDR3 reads CASSEIGLTMNTEAFF. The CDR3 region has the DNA TGTGCCAGCAGCGAGATCGGATTGACGATGAACACTGAAGCTTTCTTT.

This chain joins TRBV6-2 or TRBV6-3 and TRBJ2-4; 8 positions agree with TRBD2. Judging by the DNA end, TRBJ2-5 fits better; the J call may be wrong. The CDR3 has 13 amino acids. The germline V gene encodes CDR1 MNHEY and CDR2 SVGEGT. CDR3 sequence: CASSRAGAETQYF. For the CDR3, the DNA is TGTGCCAGCAGTAGAGCGGGGGCGGAGACCCAGTACTTC.

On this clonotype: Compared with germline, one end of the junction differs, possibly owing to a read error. CDR3 loop: CASSGAPDSCEQYF. In DNA, the CDR3 is TGTGCCAGCAGTGGGGCACCCGACTCCTGCGAGCAGTACTTC. The chain joins TRBV25-1 to TRBJ2-7, with D unresolved. CDR3 length: 14 residues. CDR1 is MGHDK and CDR2 is SYGVNS in the germline V gene.

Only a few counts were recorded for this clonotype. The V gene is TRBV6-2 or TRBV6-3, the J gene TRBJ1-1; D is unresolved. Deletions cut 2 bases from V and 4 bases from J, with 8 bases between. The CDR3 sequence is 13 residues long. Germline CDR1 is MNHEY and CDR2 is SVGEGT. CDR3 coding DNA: TGTGCCAGCAGTTACGCGGTAGGCACTGAAGCTTTCTTT. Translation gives CASSYAVGTEAFF.

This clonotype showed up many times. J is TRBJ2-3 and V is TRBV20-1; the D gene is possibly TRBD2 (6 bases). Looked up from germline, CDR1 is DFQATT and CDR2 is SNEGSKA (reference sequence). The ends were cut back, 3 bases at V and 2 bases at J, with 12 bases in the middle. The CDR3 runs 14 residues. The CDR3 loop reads CSARGGPSTDTQYF. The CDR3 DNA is TGCAGTGCTAGGGGGGGACCTTCCACAGATACGCAGTATTTT.

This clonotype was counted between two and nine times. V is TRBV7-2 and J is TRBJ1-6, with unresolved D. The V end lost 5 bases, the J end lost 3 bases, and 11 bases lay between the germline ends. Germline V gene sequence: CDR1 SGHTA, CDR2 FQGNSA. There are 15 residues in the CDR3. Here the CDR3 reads CASSPNGHYNSPLHF. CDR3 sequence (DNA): TGTGCCAGCAGCCCGAATGGGCACTATAATTCACCCCTCCACTTT.

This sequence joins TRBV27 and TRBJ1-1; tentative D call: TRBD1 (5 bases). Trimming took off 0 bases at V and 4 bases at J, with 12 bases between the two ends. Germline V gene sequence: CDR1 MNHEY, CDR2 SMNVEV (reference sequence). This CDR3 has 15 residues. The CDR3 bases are TGTGCCAGCAGTTTATCCCCGACGGGGACCACTGAAGCTTTCTTT. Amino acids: CASSLSPTGTTEAFF.

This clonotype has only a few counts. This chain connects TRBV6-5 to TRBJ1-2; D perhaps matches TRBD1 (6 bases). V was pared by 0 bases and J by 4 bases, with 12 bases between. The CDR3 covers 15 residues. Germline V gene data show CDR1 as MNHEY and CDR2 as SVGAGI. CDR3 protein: CASSYSKAGAYGYTF. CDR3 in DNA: TGTGCCAGCAGTTACTCGAAGGCGGGGGCCTATGGCTACACCTTC.

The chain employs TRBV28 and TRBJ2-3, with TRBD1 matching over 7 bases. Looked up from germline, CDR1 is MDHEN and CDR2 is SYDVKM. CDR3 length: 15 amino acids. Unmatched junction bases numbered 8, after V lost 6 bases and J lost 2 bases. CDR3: CASRKAGTVTDTQYF. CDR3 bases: TGTGCCAGCAGGAAAGCAGGGACAGTCACAGATACGCAGTATTTT.

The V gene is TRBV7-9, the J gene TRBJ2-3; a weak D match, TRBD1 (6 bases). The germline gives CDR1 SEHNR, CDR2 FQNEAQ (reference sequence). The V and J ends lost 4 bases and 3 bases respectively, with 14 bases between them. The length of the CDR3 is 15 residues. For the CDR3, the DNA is TGTGCCAGCAGCTCCGTTTCAGGGGCTACAGATACGCAGTATTTT. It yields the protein CASSSVSGATDTQYF.

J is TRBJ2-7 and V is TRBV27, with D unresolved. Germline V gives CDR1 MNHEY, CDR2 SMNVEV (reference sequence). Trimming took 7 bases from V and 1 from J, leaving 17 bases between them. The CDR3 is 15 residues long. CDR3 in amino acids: CASIPKAYGSYEQYF. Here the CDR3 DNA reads TGTGCCAGCATCCCCAAGGCGTACGGGTCCTACGAGCAGTACTTC.

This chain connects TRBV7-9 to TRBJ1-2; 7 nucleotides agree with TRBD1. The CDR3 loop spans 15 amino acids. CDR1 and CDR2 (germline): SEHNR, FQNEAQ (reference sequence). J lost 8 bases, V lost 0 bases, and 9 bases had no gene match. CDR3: CASSLARTGTVGYTF. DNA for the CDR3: TGTGCCAGCAGCTTAGCGAGGACCGGGACAGTAGGCTACACCTTC. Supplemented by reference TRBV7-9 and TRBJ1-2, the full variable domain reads DTGVSQNPRHKITKRGQNVTFRCDPISEHNRLYWYRQTLGQGPEFLTYFQNEAQLEKSRLLSDRFSAERPKGSFSTLEIQRTEQGDSAMYLCASSLARTGTVGYTFGSGTRLTVV.